This T cell receptor (beta chain) was sequenced during a study of long-term antiretroviral therapy in people with HIV. Study at large: The earliest specimens came about a decade ahead of the 2015 immediate-ART recommendation. Findings and caveats of the study: Repertoire composition at all time points was dominated by clones that had expanded before ART.

On this clone: Antigen unknown.

Runs used v3.0 of the immunoSEQ assay and were done at survey level. The repertoire was sequenced with immunoSEQ multiplex PCR; TCRdb's copy has only in-frame clones and lacks some. The sample contains 20,000 to 25,000 clones, 79% of which appear only once. HIV-positive participants all received treatment in the United States. Held in samples before DNA extraction were 1-10 million cryopreserved PBMC. The CDR3 is 15 amino acids. V dropped 0 bases and J dropped 6 bases, with 12 bases sitting between them. Germline CDR1 and CDR2: MGHRA and YSYEKL. The sequence was obtained from a woman in her 40s with HIV. V gene TRBV4-1 combines with J gene TRBJ1-5; D uncertain. Sequencing was performed on unsorted PBMCs, taken 1.2 years after starting antiretroviral therapy. In DNA, the CDR3 is TGCGCCAGCAGCCAAGAGGATGGAGGAGCTCAGCCCCAGCATTTT. This codes for CASSQEDGGAQPQHF.